This entry lists 14 T cell receptor beta chains sequenced from one sample in a study of T cell responses to AZD1222 COVID-19 vaccine. Sequenced by immunoSEQ multiplex PCR; TCRdb stores in-frame clones only, minus some. The sample contains roughly 180,000 clones, 91% of which appear only once. Sequencing was performed on peripheral blood, taken on day 0 of AZD1222 vaccination. The receptors here all came from an adult in good health.

CDR3 nucleotides: TGCGCCAGCAGCCGGACAGAGGGTTTCGGAGAGACCCAGTACTTC. Its protein product is CASSRTEGFGETQYF. This sequence joins TRBV4-1 and TRBJ2-5; the D gene is possibly TRBD1 (6 bases). Germline V lookup: CDR1 MGHRA, CDR2 YSYEKL. CDR3 length equals 15 residues. Trimming removed 4 bases at V and 4 bases at J, with 16 bases between.

The sample holds one count of this clone. J is TRBJ1-1 and V is TRBV27; TRBD1 matches at 8 bases. V lost 4 bases and J lost 8; bases outside the gene matches: 12. The CDR3 is 15 residues long. Looked up from germline, CDR1 is MNHEY and CDR2 is SMNVEV (reference sequence). Here the CDR3 reads CASSSFGQGAYEAFF. The DNA for the CDR3 is TGTGCCAGCAGTTCCTTCGGGCAGGGGGCTTACGAAGCTTTCTTT.

V is TRBV30 and J is TRBJ1-1, with D perhaps matching TRBD1 (5 bases). V was cut by 2 bases and J by 1 base, with 11 bases left in between. Germline-derived CDR1 and CDR2 are GTSNPN and SVGIG (reference sequence). This CDR3 is 14 amino acids long. The CDR3 here is CAWSPDTRNTEAFF. The CDR3 DNA reads as TGTGCCTGGAGTCCGGACACTCGGAACACTGAAGCTTTCTTT.

V gene TRBV11-2 combines with J gene TRBJ1-1; unclear D gene. The V end was cut by 0 bases, the J end by 11 bases, with 13 bases between. The CDR3 loop spans 13 amino acids. Germline lookup yields CDR1 SGHAT and CDR2 FQNNGV. The CDR3, as DNA: TGTGCCAGCAGCTTAGATCCCCAGGAGTGGGCTTTCTTT. This encodes CASSLDPQEWAFF. The whole variable domain, filled in from reference TRBV11-2 and TRBJ1-1, reads EAGVAQSPRYKIIEKRQSVAFWCNPISGHATLYWYQQILGQGPKLLIQFQNNGVVDDSQLPKDRFSAERLKGVDSTLKIQPAKLEDSAVYLCASSLDPQEWAFFGQGTRLTVV.

This rearrangement joins TRBV7-2 to TRBJ1-2, with a tentative D call TRBD1 (6 bases). The ends were cut back, 4 bases at V and 6 bases at J, with 15 bases in the middle. Germline loops: CDR1 SGHTA, CDR2 FQGNSA. The CDR3 extends over 14 amino acids. The CDR3 coding sequence is TGTGCCAGCAGCTCGAGGGGACACGGGGATGGCTACACCTTC. Encoded protein: CASSSRGHGDGYTF.

This chain joins TRBV7-2 and TRBJ2-1; the D gene is possibly TRBD1 (8 bases). Germline assignment: CDR1 SGHTA and CDR2 FQGNSA. With 8 bases removed from V and 0 bases from J, the gap between germline ends came to 14 bases. There are 15 residues in the CDR3. CDR3 nucleotides: TGTGCCAGCTCAGCGGGACAGGTCTCCTACAATGAGCAGTTCTTC. As protein: CASSAGQVSYNEQFF.

V is TRBV6-6 and J is TRBJ1-3; no clear D gene. V shed 5 bases and J shed 4 bases, with 15 bases lying between them. CDR1 and CDR2 (germline): MNHNY, SVGAGI (reference sequence). CDR3 length: 15 residues. The CDR3 spells CASSILEPRGNTIYF. For the CDR3, the DNA is TGTGCCAGCAGTATACTCGAACCGCGGGGAAACACCATATATTTT.

V is TRBV9 and J is TRBJ2-1, with 11 bases identical to TRBD2. Germline CDR1 and CDR2: SGDLS and YYNGEE. This CDR3 is 17 amino acids long. The ends lost 4 bases at V and 8 bases at J; junction bases unmatched: 14. DNA for the CDR3: TGTGCCAGCAGCCTTCCAACTAGCGGGGGCCGTGTACATGAGCAGTTCTTC. Its protein product is CASSLPTSGGRVHEQFF. The variable domain in full, completed from reference TRBV9 and TRBJ2-1, reads DSGVTQTPKHLITATGQRVTLRCSPRSGDLSVYWYQQSLDQGLQFLIQYYNGEERAKGNILERFSAQQFPDLHSELNLSSLELGDSALYFCASSLPTSGGRVHEQFFGPGTRLTVL.

This rearrangement joins TRBV2 to TRBJ1-1; no definite D call. Germline-derived CDR1 and CDR2 are SNHLY and FYNNEI. V shed 7 bases and J shed 4 bases, with 16 bases lying between them. CDR3 size: 14 residues. CDR3 nucleotide sequence: TGTGCCAGCATTTCCCACAGATCGGGCACTGAAGCTTTCTTT. Amino acids: CASISHRSGTEAFF.

The chain links TRBV2 to TRBJ1-1, with D possibly matching TRBD1 (6 bases). Deletions cut 6 bases from V and 3 bases from J, with 8 bases between. Germline V lookup: CDR1 SNHLY, CDR2 FYNNEI. The CDR3 sequence is 12 residues long. The DNA of the CDR3 is TGTGCCAGCAGGAGGGGGGACACTGAAGCTTTCTTT. It codes for CASRRGDTEAFF.

The CDR3 DNA reads as TGTGCCAGCAGTTTAACTCCTTCTGGTGACGAAAAACTGTTTTTT. This codes for CASSLTPSGDEKLFF. V is TRBV27 and J is TRBJ1-4; D unclear. Germline lookup yields CDR1 MNHEY and CDR2 SMNVEV (reference sequence). The CDR3 is made up of 15 amino acids. Trimming stripped 2 bases from V and 8 bases from J, with 15 bases between.

V gene TRBV28 combines with J gene TRBJ1-2, with a tentative D call TRBD1 (5 bases). The CDR3 is 14 residues long. Germline V gives CDR1 MDHEN, CDR2 SYDVKM. Trimming shortened V by 5 bases and J by 8 bases, and 18 bases separated the two germline ends. This CDR3 reads CASSIVEGLGGYTF. The CDR3 DNA sequence: TGTGCCAGCAGTATCGTAGAGGGGCTTGGAGGCTACACCTTC.

The V gene is TRBV5-1, the J gene TRBJ1-1; 7 bases match TRBD1. With V trimmed by 0 bases and J by 9 bases, 8 bases remained unmatched. Germline CDR1 reads SGHRS; CDR2 reads YFSETQ. The CDR3 sequence is 14 residues long. The CDR3 here is CASSLGDPGGKAFF. The CDR3 nucleotides read TGCGCCAGCAGCTTGGGGGACCCAGGGGGGAAAGCTTTCTTT.

The chain joins TRBV6-2 or TRBV6-3 to TRBJ2-5; 8 bases line up with TRBD2. The CDR3 length is 14 residues. Germline CDR1 and CDR2: MNHEY and SVGEGT. With 5 bases clipped from V and 4 bases from J, the junction kept 6 bases outside the gene matches. The CDR3 nucleotides are TGTGCCAGCAGTCAAGCGGGGGACGCAGAGACCCAGTACTTC. The encoded protein is CASSQAGDAETQYF.